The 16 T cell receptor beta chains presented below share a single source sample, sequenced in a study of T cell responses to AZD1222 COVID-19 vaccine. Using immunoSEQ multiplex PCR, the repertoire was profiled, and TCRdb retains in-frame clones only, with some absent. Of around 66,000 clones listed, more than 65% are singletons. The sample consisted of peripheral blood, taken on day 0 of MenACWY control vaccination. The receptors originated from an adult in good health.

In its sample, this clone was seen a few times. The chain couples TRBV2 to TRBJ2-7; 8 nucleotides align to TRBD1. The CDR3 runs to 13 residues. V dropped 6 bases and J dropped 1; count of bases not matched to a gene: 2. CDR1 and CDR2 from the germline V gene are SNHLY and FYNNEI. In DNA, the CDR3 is TGTGCCAGCAGAGGGGACAGGTCCTACGAGCAGTACTTC. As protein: CASRGDRSYEQYF.

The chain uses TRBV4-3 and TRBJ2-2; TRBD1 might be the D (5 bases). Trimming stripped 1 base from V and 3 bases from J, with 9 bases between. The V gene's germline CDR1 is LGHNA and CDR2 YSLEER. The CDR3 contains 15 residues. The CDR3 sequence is CASSQGQSYTGELFF. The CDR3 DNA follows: TGCGCCAGCAGCCAAGGACAGTCGTACACCGGGGAGCTGTTTTTT.

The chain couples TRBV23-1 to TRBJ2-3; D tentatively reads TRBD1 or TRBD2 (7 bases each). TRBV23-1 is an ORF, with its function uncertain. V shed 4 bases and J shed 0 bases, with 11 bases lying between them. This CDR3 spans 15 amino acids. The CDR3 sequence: CASSPGGASTDTQYF. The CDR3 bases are TGCGCCAGCAGTCCAGGGGGGGCTAGCACAGATACGCAGTATTTT.

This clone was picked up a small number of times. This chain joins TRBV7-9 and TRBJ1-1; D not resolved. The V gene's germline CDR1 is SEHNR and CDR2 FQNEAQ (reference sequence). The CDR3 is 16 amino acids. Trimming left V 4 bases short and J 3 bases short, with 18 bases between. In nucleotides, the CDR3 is TGTGCCAGCAGCTCTTCGTTGGCGACGAAGGACACTGAAGCTTTCTTT. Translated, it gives CASSSSLATKDTEAFF.

The DNA for the CDR3 is TGTGCCAGTAGTCCCCGCTCTAGCGGGGTAAAGGACGAGCAGTACTTC. This codes for CASSPRSSGVKDEQYF. The chain is built from TRBV19 and TRBJ2-7, with 9 nucleotides matching TRBD2. The germline V gene encodes CDR1 LNHDA and CDR2 SQIVND (reference sequence). This CDR3 contains 16 residues. Trimming removed 5 bases from V and 5 bases from J; junction bases left unmatched: 13.

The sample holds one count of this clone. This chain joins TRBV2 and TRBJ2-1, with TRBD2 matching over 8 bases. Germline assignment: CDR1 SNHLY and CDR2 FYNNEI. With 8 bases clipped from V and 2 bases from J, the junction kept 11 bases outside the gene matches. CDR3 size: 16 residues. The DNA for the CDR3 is TGTGCCAGCGGAACGGGGGGGACTCCAGCCTACAATGAGCAGTTCTTC. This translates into CASGTGGTPAYNEQFF. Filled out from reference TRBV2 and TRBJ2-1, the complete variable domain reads EPEVTQTPSHQVTQMGQEVILRCVPISNHLYFYWYRQILGQKVEFLVSFYNNEISEKSEIFDDQFSVERPDGSNFTLKIRSTKLEDSAMYFCASGTGGTPAYNEQFFGPGTRLTVL.

The CDR3 bases are TGTGCCAGCAGCCCGCTAGGGGGAGACTACGAGCAGTACTTC. As protein: CASSPLGGDYEQYF. V gene TRBV11-1 combines with J gene TRBJ2-7; D is perhaps TRBD1 (6 bases). Germline V CDR1 and CDR2: SGHAT, FQDESV (reference sequence). Between the trimmed V and J ends, which lost 5 bases and 3 bases, there was a span of 14 bases. CDR3 length: 14 amino acids.

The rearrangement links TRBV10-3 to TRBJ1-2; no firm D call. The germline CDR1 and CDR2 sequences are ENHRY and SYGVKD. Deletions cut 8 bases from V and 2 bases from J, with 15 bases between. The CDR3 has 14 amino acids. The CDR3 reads CAIRPYRGNYGYTF. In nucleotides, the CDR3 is TGTGCCATCCGTCCCTATAGAGGGAACTATGGCTACACCTTC.

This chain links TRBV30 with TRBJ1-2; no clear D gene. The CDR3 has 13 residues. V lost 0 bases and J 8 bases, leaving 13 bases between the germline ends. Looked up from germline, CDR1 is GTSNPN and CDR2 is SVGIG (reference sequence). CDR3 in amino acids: CAWSVKVPLGYTF. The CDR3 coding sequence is TGTGCCTGGAGTGTAAAGGTACCCTTGGGCTACACCTTC.

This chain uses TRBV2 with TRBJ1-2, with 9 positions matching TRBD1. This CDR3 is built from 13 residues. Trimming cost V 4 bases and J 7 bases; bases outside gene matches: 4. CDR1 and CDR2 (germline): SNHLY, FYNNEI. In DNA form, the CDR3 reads TGTGCCAGCAGTGGGGAGACAGGGGGTGGCTACACCTTC. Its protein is CASSGETGGGYTF. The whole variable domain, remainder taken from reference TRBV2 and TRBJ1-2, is EPEVTQTPSHQVTQMGQEVILRCVPISNHLYFYWYRQILGQKVEFLVSFYNNEISEKSEIFDDQFSVERPDGSNFTLKIRSTKLEDSAMYFCASSGETGGGYTFGSGTRLTVV.

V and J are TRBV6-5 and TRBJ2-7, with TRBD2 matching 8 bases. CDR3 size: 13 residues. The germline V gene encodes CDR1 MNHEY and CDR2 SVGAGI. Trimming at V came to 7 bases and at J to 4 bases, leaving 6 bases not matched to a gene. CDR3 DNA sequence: TGTGCCAGCATCCCGGGAGGGGCTTACGAGCAGTACTTC. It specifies CASIPGGAYEQYF.

CDR3 DNA sequence: TGTGCCAGCAGTCCCGGGGGCGCGTTATGGGCCGAGCAGTACTTC. It specifies CASSPGGALWAEQYF. The chain couples TRBV27 to TRBJ2-7, with D possibly called TRBD1 or TRBD2 (6 bases each). V lost 5 bases and J 6 bases, leaving 20 bases between the germline ends. The CDR3 sequence is 15 residues long. Germline CDR1 is MNHEY and CDR2 is SMNVEV (reference sequence).

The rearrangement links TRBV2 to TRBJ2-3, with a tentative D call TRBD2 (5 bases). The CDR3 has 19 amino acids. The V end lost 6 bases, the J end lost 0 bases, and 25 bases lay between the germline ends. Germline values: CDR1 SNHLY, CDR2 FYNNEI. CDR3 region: CASSATLQRTPGSTDTQYF. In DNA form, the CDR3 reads TGTGCCAGCAGCGCTACTCTCCAGCGGACGCCGGGGAGCACAGATACGCAGTATTTT.

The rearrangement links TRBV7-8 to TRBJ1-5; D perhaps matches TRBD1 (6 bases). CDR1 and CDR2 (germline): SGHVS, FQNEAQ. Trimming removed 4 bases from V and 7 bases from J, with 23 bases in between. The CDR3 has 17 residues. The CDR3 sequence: CASSSWDTGSGEQPQHF. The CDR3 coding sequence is TGTGCCAGCAGCTCCTGGGACACGGGGTCAGGGGAGCAGCCCCAGCATTTT.

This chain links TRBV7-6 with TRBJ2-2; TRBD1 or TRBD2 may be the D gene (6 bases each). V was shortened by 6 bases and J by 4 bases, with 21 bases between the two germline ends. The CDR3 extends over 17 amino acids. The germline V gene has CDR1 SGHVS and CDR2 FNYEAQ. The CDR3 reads CASSKGLGGGSTGELFF. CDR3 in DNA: TGTGCCAGCAGTAAGGGGCTTGGAGGGGGAAGCACCGGGGAGCTGTTTTTT.

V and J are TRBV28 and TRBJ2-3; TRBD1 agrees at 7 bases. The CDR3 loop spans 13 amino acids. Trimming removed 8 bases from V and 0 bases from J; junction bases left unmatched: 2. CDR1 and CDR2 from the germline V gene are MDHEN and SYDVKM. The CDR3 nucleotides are TGTGCCAGCCGGGACAGTAGCACAGATACGCAGTATTTT. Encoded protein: CASRDSSTDTQYF. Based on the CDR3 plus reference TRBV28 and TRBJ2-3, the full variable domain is DVKVTQSSRYLVKRTGEKVFLECVQDMDHENMFWYRQDPGLGLRLIYFSYDVKMKEKGDIPEGYSVSREKKERFSLILESASTNQTSMYLCASRDSSTDTQYFGPGTRLTVL.